This TCR beta chain is drawn from a study of OX40 agonist ivuxolimab in advanced cancers. Background for the entire study: Ivuxolimab was an agonistic, fully human IgG2 monoclonal antibody directed against OX40 (CD134), a costimulatory receptor. Intravenous ivuxolimab was administered to patients every 2 weeks at six dose levels: 0.01, 0.1, 0.3, 1.5, 3 and 10 mg/kg. Among the roughly 50 dose-escalation patients, about 20 had hepatocellular carcinoma, approximately 15 melanoma, 9 renal cell carcinoma and 9 head and neck cancer. A male proportion of 70% to 90% and a mean age of approximately 58 years, ranging from about 23 to 90, were recorded for the dose-escalation cohort. Prior anti-PD-1, anti-PD-L1 or anti-CTLA-4 therapy was permitted, and checkpoint inhibitors had been received by around 40% of dose-escalation patients. Partial responses occurred in three dose-escalation patients, of whom one had hepatocellular carcinoma and two had cutaneous melanoma. The point of sequencing TCRbeta in the periphery was to test whether ivuxolimab changed TCR sequence diversity and drove clonal T-cell expansion. The paper reports the monotherapy dose-escalation portion (N = 52 patients) of the phase I ivuxolimab trial. General study outcomes and caveats: At doses of 0.1 to 3.0 mg/kg, clonal expansion of both CD4+ and CD8+ blood T cells was observed from baseline to week 6. In the 0.1-3.0 mg/kg groups, partial responders had among the lowest normalized peripheral clonal expansion, particularly in CD8+ T cells. On average, CD8+ T cells showed more expanded clones than CD4+ T cells after ivuxolimab. Low levels of normalized T-cell clonal expansion were also seen in some nonresponding patients. The antigen specificity of the peripheral T cells that underwent clonal expansion was not determined.

Genomic DNA was extracted from sorted cells for sequencing of the TCRbeta CDR3 region. TCRbeta CDR3 regions were sequenced using the immunoSEQ Assay. TCRdb obtained this table from immuneACCESS and retained in-frame rearrangements with V and J assigned. These tables miss some clones; where compared with another copy, unresolved V genes account for less than half of the shortfall, and the remainder is unexplained. This sample has about 86,000 clones in its table, and around nine tenths of those were observed once. Around 1.1% of the sample rests with the top ten. Including cysteine and phenylalanine, the CDR3 has 15 amino acids. Only the CDR3 DNA is retained, 45 bases long and in frame from the first base. CDR1 SGHRS and CDR2 YFSETQ are derived from the germline V gene. The V and J ends are trimmed by 6 bases and 0 bases, leaving 16 bases between them. A note on this clone: The clone's antigen remains unknown. No much larger clone is present one base from it, and per-base qualities are unavailable.

Patients with autoimmune disease history or receiving systemic immunosuppression were excluded from the trial. Peripheral blood for TCR sequencing was collected from all dose cohorts at baseline, on cycle 4 day 1, and on cycle 7 day 1. The samples were taken from a phase I, first-in-human, multicenter, open-label dose-escalation trial of ivuxolimab. Adults with locally advanced or metastatic head and neck squamous cell, hepatocellular, melanoma or renal cell carcinoma were enrolled in the trial. Before TCR sequencing, CD4+ T cells and CD8+ T cells were sorted from peripheral blood as separate populations.

The receptor's source is an adult with an advanced solid tumor such as melanoma, head and neck, liver or kidney cancer. The rearranged chain carries TRBV5-1 and TRBJ2-7; the D call could be TRBD1 or TRBD2, with each sharing 6 bases. This material consisted of CD4+ or CD8+ T cells sorted from blood, taken in a trial of the OX40 agonist ivuxolimab. DNA sequence: TGCGCCAGCACCTTAGGAGGGGGGATCTCCTACGAGCAGTACTTC. Its coded protein is CASTLGGGISYEQYF.